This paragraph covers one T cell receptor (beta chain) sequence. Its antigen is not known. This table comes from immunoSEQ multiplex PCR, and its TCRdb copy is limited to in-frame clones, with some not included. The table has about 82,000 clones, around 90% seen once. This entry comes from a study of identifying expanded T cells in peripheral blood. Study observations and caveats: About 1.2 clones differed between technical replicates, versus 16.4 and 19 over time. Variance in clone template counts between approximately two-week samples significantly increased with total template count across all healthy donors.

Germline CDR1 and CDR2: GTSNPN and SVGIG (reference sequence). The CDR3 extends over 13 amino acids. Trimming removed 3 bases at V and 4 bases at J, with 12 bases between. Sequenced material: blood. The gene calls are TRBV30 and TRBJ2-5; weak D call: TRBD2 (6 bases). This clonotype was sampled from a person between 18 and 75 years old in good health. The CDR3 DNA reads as TGTGCCTGGAGCCCTCAGGGAGGAGAGACCCAGTACTTC. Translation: CAWSPQGGETQYF.